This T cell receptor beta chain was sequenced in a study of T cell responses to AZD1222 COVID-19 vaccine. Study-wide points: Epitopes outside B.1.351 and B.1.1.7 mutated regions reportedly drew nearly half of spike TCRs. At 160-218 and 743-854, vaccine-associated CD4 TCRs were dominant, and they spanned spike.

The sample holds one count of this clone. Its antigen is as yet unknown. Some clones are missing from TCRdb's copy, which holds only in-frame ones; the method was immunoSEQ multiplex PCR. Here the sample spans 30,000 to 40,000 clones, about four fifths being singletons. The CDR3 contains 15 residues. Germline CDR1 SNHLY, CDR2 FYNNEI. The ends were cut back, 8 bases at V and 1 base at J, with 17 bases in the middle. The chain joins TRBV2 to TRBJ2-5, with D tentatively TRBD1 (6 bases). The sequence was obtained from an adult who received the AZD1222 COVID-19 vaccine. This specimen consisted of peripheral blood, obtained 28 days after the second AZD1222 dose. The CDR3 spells CASDRDTVSQETQYF. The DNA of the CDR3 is TGTGCCAGCGACCGGGACACTGTATCCCAAGAGACCCAGTACTTC.